This passage covers 7 T cell receptor beta chains from one sample sequenced in a study of cytomegalovirus exposure and HLA in healthy donors. PCR was performed using 60 Vbeta and 13 Jbeta primers. Measured with immunoSEQ multiplex PCR; TCRdb has only the in-frame clones, and not every one. The sample includes over 85,000 clones, about four fifths of them seen just once. Sequences were obtained from PBMCs. The origin of the receptors is a man aged 35-49 years in good health and CMV-seropositive.

The chain recombines TRBV7-9 with TRBJ2-6, with a weak D call TRBD1 (6 bases). This CDR3 has 16 residues. Trimming stripped 3 bases from V and 2 bases from J, with 11 bases between. Germline V lookup: CDR1 SEHNR, CDR2 FQNEAQ (reference sequence). DNA of the CDR3: TGTGCCAGCAGCTTCTCAAACAGGGCTGGGGCCAACGTCCTGACTTTC. It is translated as CASSFSNRAGANVLTF.

The J gene is TRBJ1-1, the V gene TRBV7-9; 8 bases are shared with TRBD1. CDR1 is SEHNR, CDR2 FQNEAQ, per germline (reference sequence). Unmatched junction bases numbered 5, after V lost 1 base and J lost 4 bases. This CDR3 region has 15 residues. In DNA, the CDR3 is TGTGCCAGCAGCTTAGACTGGACAGGGCTCACTGAAGCTTTCTTT. Residues: CASSLDWTGLTEAFF.

The chain uses TRBV5-1 and TRBJ1-4; tentative D call: TRBD1 (5 bases). Trimming took 2 bases from V and 5 from J, leaving 13 bases between them. Per germline, CDR1 SGHRS and CDR2 YFSETQ. The CDR3 consists of 15 residues. The CDR3 nucleotides are TGCGCCAGCAGCTTTGCGGGAGGGGTAAATGAAAAACTGTTTTTT. The encoded protein is CASSFAGGVNEKLFF.

The chain combines TRBV7-7 with TRBJ2-5; TRBD2 agrees at 9 bases. V shed 6 bases and J 7 bases; nucleotides not matched to a gene: 18. The CDR3 has 17 residues. Germline lookup yields CDR1 SSHAT and CDR2 FNYEAQ (reference sequence). The CDR3 DNA sequence: TGTGCCAGCAGTAAACGTCGGCTAGCGGGAACGGAAGGGACCCAGTACTTC. It codes for CASSKRRLAGTEGTQYF.

The V call is TRBV6-5, the J call TRBJ2-1; no reliable D call. Deletions cut 0 bases from V and 3 bases from J, with 3 bases between. Looked up from germline, CDR1 is MNHEY and CDR2 is SVGAGI. CDR3 length: 13 amino acids. The CDR3: CASSYSYYNEQFF. DNA for the CDR3: TGTGCCAGCAGTTACTCATACTACAATGAGCAGTTCTTC.

The gene calls are TRBV6-1 and TRBJ2-7; 10 bases are shared with TRBD2. The CDR3 is 14 residues long. Per germline, CDR1 MNHNS and CDR2 SASEGT. V lost 6 bases, J lost 5 bases, and 7 bases stayed unmatched. The CDR3 protein is CASRLAGLVDEQYF. As DNA, the CDR3 is TGTGCCAGCAGACTAGCGGGACTCGTAGACGAGCAGTACTTC.

The chain links TRBV7-2 to TRBJ1-1; D possibly corresponds to TRBD1 (6 bases). Germline loops: CDR1 SGHTA, CDR2 FQGNSA. The CDR3 spans 13 residues. V was pared by 5 bases and J by 4 bases, with 11 bases between. CDR3 residues: CASSLRQATEAFF. DNA of the CDR3: TGTGCCAGCAGCCTTAGACAGGCCACTGAAGCTTTCTTT.